This T cell receptor beta chain was observed in a study of cytomegalovirus exposure and HLA in healthy donors (dated by TCRdb to the late 2010s). About the investigation overall: An earlier analysis of about 530 of the donors reported over 250 Gb of sequence data and 117 million unique TCR beta sequences obtained from around 180 million T cells. A few DR-DQ haplotypes were treated as single units for association and clustering because of strong linkage in the cohort. To predict cytomegalovirus infection status, the study brought together high-throughput TCR immunosequencing, statistical association of individual TCRs with disease status, and machine learning. The T cell repertoires of around 670 subjects were profiled by immunosequencing and related to cytomegalovirus serostatus. All discovery cohort repertoires had been generated using a single sequencing platform. To decide whether each TCR beta V gene segment behaved as functional or pseudogenic, an earlier analysis of some 600 of the donors relied on high-throughput TCR beta sequencing. Among 398 genotyped donors of the cohort, an average of roughly 230,000 unique TCR beta nucleotide sequences was sequenced per donor, of which 15% to 20% were non-productive. The study was designed to test whether signatures of past pathogen exposure could be identified by cataloging public T cell receptors. A later genetic analysis used genome-wide SNP genotypes for 398 of the 666 donors, treating that subset as a discovery cohort. HLA typing covered class I and class II loci at four-digit resolution. Among the roughly 380 genotyped donors, about 83% belonged to the genetic ancestry cluster associated with self-reported Caucasian donors. Approximately 300 gigabases of sequencing data and 75 million to 85 million unique TCR sequences made up an early release that covered about 640 HLA-typed donors. The number of donors typed differed by locus, with roughly 629-640 for A, B, C, DRB1 and DQB1, roughly 520 for DQA1, 600 to 610 for DPA1, and about 450 for DPB1. A separate validation cohort of roughly 130 different subjects was used in addition to the roughly 700-subject first cohort. Alongside the repertoire data, information on donor age, sex, ethnicity and CMV serostatus was compiled. A later analysis re-analyzed previously published TCR beta repertoires from several hundred donors and added high-resolution HLA genotyping to study TCR occurrence patterns. In the later analysis, no new phenotypic data were used to find candidate immune exposures; instead, reliance was placed on TCR beta sequences and their occurrence across donors. Overall study outcomes, separate from this receptor: An association between a missense DCLRE1C variant and V-gene and J-gene trimming of TCR beta chains was found in a later genetic analysis and replicated in an independent cohort. The authors suggested that the approach could potentially be generalized to other disease states and immunological phenotypes. The classifier was reported to diagnose cytomegalovirus status with high specificity and sensitivity in both the original cohort and the validation cohort. In a later analysis, 16,951 TCR beta sequences were associated with specific HLA alleles at a false discovery rate of 0.05. Sequencing depth was assumed to be roughly uniform across donors in the presence/absence analyses, though that assumption may not hold. Most CMV-associated TCR beta chains appeared to be HLA-restricted in a later analysis, and the HLA associations seemed to be driven largely by CMV exposure. A few of the identified cytomegalovirus-associated TCR beta chains were confirmed in vitro to be specific for cytomegalovirus antigens. An earlier analysis of approximately 570 of the donors showed that most TCR beta V segments appeared in productive rearrangements either about 87% or about 30% of the time, which broadly matched IMGT annotations. Correlated functional status among segregating V segments might be attributable to linkage disequilibrium, but an unknown experimental factor could not be ruled out. Immune exposure information for the cohort was limited to CMV serostatus. Over 15 rarely observed V segments, including chromosome 9 orphons, were excluded from the earlier analysis of approximately 500 of the donors because counts were too low. The 87-base-pair reads could not distinguish some IMGT-functional V segments, including TRBV6-2 and TRBV6-3, so those segments were excluded. The cohort was sequenced for TCR beta chains only, and without alpha or paired-chain data the features that could be detected were limited. A cluster of highly shared sequence variants was judged likely to be a technical artifact of the sequencing pipeline. A further reported finding was that TCR beta sequences accurately predicted the HLA-A and HLA-B alleles for most subjects in the first cohort. When HLA alleles, especially DR and DQ, strongly co-occurred, TCR associations were difficult to assign to individual alleles. Most TCR sequences were seen in very few donors, while some public TCRs were found in many individuals. The study listed 150 to 200 TCR beta chains as associated with cytomegalovirus. Because HLA typing was unavailable for some donors at each locus, only the typed subset was used in association tests. In a later analysis, several top co-occurrence clusters were reported to appear linked to parvovirus B19, influenza, CMV and Epstein-Barr virus. A later genetic analysis reported fewer N-insertions in productive TCRs among donors in an Asian-associated ancestry cluster than the roughly 720-donor mean. A later analysis found that TCR association rates varied across HLA loci, with DRB1 alleles showing the most associated TCRs and HLA-C alleles the fewest. A later analysis found that HLA-associated TCR beta chains were more clonally expanded and had lower generation probabilities than equally common non-associated chains.

The cohort comprised fewer than 750 healthy bone marrow donors. At the time of sampling, all cohort members were nominally healthy, though unrecorded immune exposures were likely present. The donor was CMV seronegative and was included in the group of a few hundred seronegative cohort members. A peripheral blood sample was collected from each donor, and TCR beta sequencing was performed on peripheral blood mononuclear cells. The Qiagen DNeasy Blood Extraction Kit was used to extract genomic DNA from the blood cell samples. The protocol used for the library was the immunoSEQ multiplex PCR assay. The multiplex PCR relied on a mix of 60 forward primers for TCR Vbeta segments and 13 reverse primers for TCR Jbeta segments. The CDR3 region of rearranged TCR beta genes was amplified from genomic DNA by a multiplex PCR assay. On the Illumina HiSeq System, the amplified TCR beta libraries were sequenced as 87-base-pair reads. The original pipeline was this. In a later analysis, some 80 million unique TCR beta chains were counted across the roughly 610 repertoires, and approximately 11 million of these chains were shared by at least two donors. To remove PCR and sequencing errors, raw reads were error-corrected and collapsed into unique sequences using a nearest-neighbor algorithm that merged closely related sequences. Alignment of CDR3 sequences to IMGT reference sequences was used to assign V, D and J gene segments. For a sequence to be retained, a match of at least six nucleotides to both a V gene segment and a J gene segment was required. A rearrangement counted as productive if the CDR3 had no stop codons and remained in frame with V and J, and every other rearrangement counted as non-productive. Following IMGT convention, CDR3 was defined as the stretch from the second conserved V-encoded cysteine up to the conserved J-encoded phenylalanine. Sequences without an unambiguous match to a single V gene segment were excluded from the earlier analysis of about 640 of the donors. An earlier analysis of 587 of the donors classified V segments as functional when productive rearrangements were above 56.7% and as segregating when the standard deviation between donors was above 5%. A statistical classification framework was built to diagnose cytomegalovirus status from the catalog of TCR beta chain sequences. A later analysis assigned V and J genes by comparing TCR nucleotide sequences with IMGT/GENE-DB human TR gene sequences. The TCRdist pipeline was used in a later analysis to assign CDR3 sequences and most-parsimonious VDJ recombination scenarios. A later analysis defined each TCR beta chain by its CDR3 amino acid sequence plus V-gene family, and excluded reads lacking a unique V-gene family. To address suspected cross-contamination and a sequencing artifact, a later analysis removed approximately 590 highly shared, low-generation-probability nucleotide sequences. In a later analysis, a clonal expansion index for each public chain was calculated from normalized within-repertoire ranks of inferred template counts. In a later analysis, generation probabilities were computed using a VDJ recombination model fitted to out-of-frame rearrangements, and the results were checked against IGoR. In a later analysis, hypergeometric tests were used to score TCR-TCR, TCR-HLA and TCR-CMV co-occurrence, with a repertoire-size bias correction applied to TCR pairs. False discovery rates were estimated in a later analysis by permuting HLA or CMV assignments 20 times. In a later analysis, co-occurring TCRs were grouped with DBSCAN, and TCRdist sequence similarity was added when clustering was performed within HLA-allele-positive subsets. For co-occurrence clustering, repertoires with fewer than 30,000 or more than 120,000 public chains were excluded, along with roughly 5 repertoires with anomalous nucleotide sharing. Drawn from immuneACCESS, this table holds only the in-frame rearrangements with V and J called that TCRdb kept. Clones are partly lost; checked studies trace under half to an unresolved V gene and leave the rest unexplained. D and trimming were read from the DNA, whereas the V and J calls and clone size are those reported in that table. The sample table contains some 99,000 clones; only one count was recorded for about 70% of them. Of the sample, 1.2% falls within the top ten clones.

This clone showed up just a few times. Which antigen it targets is not known. Base-call qualities are not available, and no considerably larger clone is one nucleotide away. Trimming costs V 1 base and J 6 bases, and their ends lie 14 bases apart. Spanning cysteine to phenylalanine, the CDR3 consists of 15 amino acids. The DNA shown is the 45-base CDR3, in frame from base 1. The CDR1 and CDR2 encoded by the germline V gene are SGHRS and YFSETQ. This receptor chain uses TRBV5-1 and TRBJ1-3, with no confident D gene call. This TCR was recovered from a female donor in good health and CMV-seronegative. The sequencing sample was made of PBMCs. CDR3 reads: CASSLSGLRENTIYF. The bases read TGCGCCAGCAGCTTGTCGGGTTTGCGTGAAAACACCATATATTTT.